This T cell receptor (beta chain) was profiled in a study of Ad26.COV2.S vaccination and SARS-CoV-2 variants. Method: immunoSEQ multiplex PCR; TCRdb's copy keeps in-frame clones and lacks some. Among 300,000 to 500,000 clones, less than 90% were seen once, and the ten largest hold about 3.6%. Treatment in this sample: some 20 received Ad26.COV2.S at low or high dose, single or two shots; about 5 received placebo; per-sample allocation not given. The investigators took samples on day 63 after the first vaccine or placebo injection. V lost 2 bases to trimming and J lost 6 bases, with 10 bases between them. Germline CDR1 MDHEN, CDR2 SYDVKM. The CDR3 length is 13 residues.

The origin of this receptor is a person between 18 and 65 years old who received the Ad26.COV2.S COVID-19 vaccine or a placebo. The V gene is TRBV28, the J gene TRBJ1-2, with a possible D match to TRBD1 (6 bases). Source: peripheral blood, taken in a trial of Ad26.COV2.S vaccine versus placebo. The CDR3 spells CASSLVDSDGYTF. CDR3 coding DNA: TGTGCCAGCAGTTTAGTGGACAGCGATGGCTACACCTTC.